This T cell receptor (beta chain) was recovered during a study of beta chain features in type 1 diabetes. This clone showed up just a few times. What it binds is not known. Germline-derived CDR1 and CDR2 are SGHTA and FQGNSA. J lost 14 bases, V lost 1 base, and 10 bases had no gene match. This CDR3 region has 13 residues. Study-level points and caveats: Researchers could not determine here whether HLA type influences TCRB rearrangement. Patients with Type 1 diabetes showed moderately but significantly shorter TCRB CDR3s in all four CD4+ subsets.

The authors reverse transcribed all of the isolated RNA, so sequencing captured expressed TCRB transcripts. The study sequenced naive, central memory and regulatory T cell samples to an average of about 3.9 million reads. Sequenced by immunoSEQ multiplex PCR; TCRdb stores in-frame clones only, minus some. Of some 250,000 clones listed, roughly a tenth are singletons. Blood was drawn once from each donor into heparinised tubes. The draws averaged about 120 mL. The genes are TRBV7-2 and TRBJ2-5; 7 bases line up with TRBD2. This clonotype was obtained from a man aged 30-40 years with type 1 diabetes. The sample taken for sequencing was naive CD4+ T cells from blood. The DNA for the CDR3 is TGTGCCAGCAGCTTAGGGGAGGGGAGGGAAGGATACTTC. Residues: CASSLGEGREGYF.